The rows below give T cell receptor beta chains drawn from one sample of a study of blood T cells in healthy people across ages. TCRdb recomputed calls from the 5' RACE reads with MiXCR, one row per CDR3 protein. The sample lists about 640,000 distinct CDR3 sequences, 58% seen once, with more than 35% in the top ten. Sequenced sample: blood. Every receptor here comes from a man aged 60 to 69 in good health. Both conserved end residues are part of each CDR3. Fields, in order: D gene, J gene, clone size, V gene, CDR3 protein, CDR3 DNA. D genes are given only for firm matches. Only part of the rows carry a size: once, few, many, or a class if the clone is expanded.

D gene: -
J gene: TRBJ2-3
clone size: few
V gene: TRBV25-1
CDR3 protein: CASSLTGNTQYF
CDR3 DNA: TGTGCCAGCAGCCTCACAGGGAATACGCAGTATTTT

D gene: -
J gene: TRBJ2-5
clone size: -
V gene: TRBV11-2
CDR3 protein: CASRPLRGAQETQYF
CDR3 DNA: TGTGCCAGCAGACCCCTGAGGGGGGCCCAAGAGACCCAGTACTTC

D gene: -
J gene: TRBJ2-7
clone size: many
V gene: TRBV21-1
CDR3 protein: CASSKAGADPYEQYF
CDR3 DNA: TGTGCCAGCAGCAAAGCTGGGGCAGATCCCTACGAGCAGTACTTC

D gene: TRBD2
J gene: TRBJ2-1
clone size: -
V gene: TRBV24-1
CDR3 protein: CATSLGRGRDNEQFF
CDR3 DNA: TGTGCCACCAGTTTGGGGCGGGGGAGAGACAATGAGCAGTTCTTC

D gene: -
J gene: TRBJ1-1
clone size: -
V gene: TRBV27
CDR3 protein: CASYREDNTEAFF
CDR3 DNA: TGTGCCAGTTACCGAGAGGATAACACTGAAGCTTTCTTT

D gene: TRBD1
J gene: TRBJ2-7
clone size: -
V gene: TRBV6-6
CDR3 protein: CASSYRDRGGYYEQYF
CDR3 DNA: TGTGCCAGCAGTTACAGAGACAGAGGGGGCTACTACGAGCAGTACTTC

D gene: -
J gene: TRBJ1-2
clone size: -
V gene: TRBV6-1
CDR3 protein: CASSEGGFGYTF
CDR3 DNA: TGTGCCAGCAGTGAAGGGGGATTTGGCTACACCTTC

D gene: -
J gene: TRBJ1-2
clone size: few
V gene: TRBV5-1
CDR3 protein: CASSLWVNYGYTF
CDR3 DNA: TGCGCCAGCAGCTTGTGGGTGAACTATGGCTACACCTTC

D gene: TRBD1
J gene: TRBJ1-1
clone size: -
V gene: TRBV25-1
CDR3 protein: CASRQTGFDTEAFF
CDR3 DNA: TGTGCCAGCAGGCAGACAGGGTTTGACACTGAAGCTTTCTTT

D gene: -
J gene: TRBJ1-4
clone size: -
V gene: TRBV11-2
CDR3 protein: CASSLDRGSNEKLFF
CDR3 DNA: TGTGCCAGCAGCTTAGATCGGGGCAGTAATGAAAAACTGTTTTTT

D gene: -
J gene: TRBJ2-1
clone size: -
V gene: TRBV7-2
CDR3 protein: CASSVPSRDEQFF
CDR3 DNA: TGTGCCAGCAGCGTACCCTCTAGGGATGAGCAGTTCTTC

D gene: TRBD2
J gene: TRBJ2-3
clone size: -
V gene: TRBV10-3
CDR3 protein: CAIRGLAGATDTQYF
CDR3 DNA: TGTGCCATCAGGGGACTAGCGGGGGCTACAGATACGCAGTATTTT

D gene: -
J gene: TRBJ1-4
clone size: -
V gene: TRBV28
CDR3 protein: CASSSPGRDEKLFF
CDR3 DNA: TGTGCCAGCAGCTCTCCTGGTAGGGACGAAAAACTGTTTTTT

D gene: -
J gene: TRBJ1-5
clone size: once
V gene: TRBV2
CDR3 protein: CASNTGSAGAPQHF
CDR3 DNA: TGTGCCAGCAACACAGGGTCCGCAGGGGCGCCCCAGCATTTT

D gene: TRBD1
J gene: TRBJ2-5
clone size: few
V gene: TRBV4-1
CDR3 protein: CASSHFRDRETQETQYF
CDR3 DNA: TGCGCCAGCAGCCATTTCCGGGACAGGGAAACCCAAGAGACCCAGTACTTC

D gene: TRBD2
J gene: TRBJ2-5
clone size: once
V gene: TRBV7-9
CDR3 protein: CASSPMGGAETQYF
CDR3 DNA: TGTGCCAGCAGCCCGATGGGAGGGGCAGAGACCCAGTACTTC